This T cell receptor beta chain was recorded in a study of blood T cell repertoires in COVID-19. Study-level background: Researchers got acute and convalescent COVID-19 samples from the United States, Italy and Spain. Sources were T cells, B-cell-depleted T cells, or PBMCs; the material itself was cDNA or gDNA.

The CDR3 spans 17 residues. Trimming removed 5 bases from V and 1 base from J, with 18 bases in between. Germline-derived CDR1 and CDR2 are MNHEY and SMNVEV (reference sequence). Original handling: Scientists estimated how many nucleated cells there were by amplifying reference gene primers. Sequencing was performed with immunoSEQ multiplex PCR; in TCRdb, only in-frame clones are kept and a portion is missing. D and trimming come from the DNA, and the V and J calls and clone size come from that table. The sample has more than 150,000 clones; 70% to 90% are singletons. The clonotype originates from a woman between 65 and 79 years old with acute or convalescent COVID-19. The gene calls are TRBV27 and TRBJ1-5; D is perhaps TRBD1 (6 bases). Sequencing input: peripheral blood. Here the CDR3 DNA reads TGTGCCAGCAGTCCACAGGGTGTCAGGTTGAGCAATCAGCCCCAGCATTTT. Its protein product is CASSPQGVRLSNQPQHF.